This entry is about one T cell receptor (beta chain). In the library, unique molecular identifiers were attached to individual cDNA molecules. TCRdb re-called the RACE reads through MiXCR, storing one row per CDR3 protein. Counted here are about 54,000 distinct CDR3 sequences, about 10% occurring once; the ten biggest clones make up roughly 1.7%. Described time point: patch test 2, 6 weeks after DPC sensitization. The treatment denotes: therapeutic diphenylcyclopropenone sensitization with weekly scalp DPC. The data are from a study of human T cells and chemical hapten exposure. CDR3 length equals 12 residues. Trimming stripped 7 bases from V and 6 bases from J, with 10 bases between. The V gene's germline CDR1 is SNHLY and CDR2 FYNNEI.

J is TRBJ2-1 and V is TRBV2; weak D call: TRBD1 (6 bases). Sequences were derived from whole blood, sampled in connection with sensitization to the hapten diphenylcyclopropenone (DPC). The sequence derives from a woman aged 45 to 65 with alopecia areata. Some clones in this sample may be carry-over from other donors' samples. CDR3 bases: TGTGCCAGCACCCCACAGGGCAATGAGCAGTTCTTC. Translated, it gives CASTPQGNEQFF.